Below, 18 T cell receptor beta chains from the same sample are listed, as sequenced in a study of graft-versus-host responses after intestinal transplantation. Clones were sequenced by immunoSEQ multiplex PCR, and TCRdb holds only the in-frame ones, with some missing. The table has approximately 90,000 clones, roughly 91% seen once. These receptors are not linked to any known antigen. The specimen was unstimulated CD8+ T cells sorted from spleen or lymph node cells, collected before intestinal transplant. The source of these receptors is a human donor who received an intestinal transplant.

This chain connects TRBV4-1 to TRBJ1-1; D ambiguous. Trimming left V 1 base short and J 2 bases short, with 11 bases between. The length of the CDR3 is 15 residues. Germline CDR1 and CDR2: MGHRA and YSYEKL. Written as DNA, the CDR3 is TGCGCCAGCAGCCAAGGCACGGGAGGCAACACTGAAGCTTTCTTT. Amino acids: CASSQGTGGNTEAFF.

The table lists this clone with a count of one. The chain recombines TRBV7-9 with TRBJ1-1; D remains ambiguous. CDR1 and CDR2 from the germline V gene are SEHNR and FQNEAQ (reference sequence). This CDR3 comprises 12 residues. Trimming pared 5 bases from V and 11 bases from J, leaving 15 bases between. CDR3 in amino acids: CASSPPPIQAFF. The CDR3 DNA sequence: TGTGCCAGCAGCCCCCCGCCAATTCAGGCTTTCTTT.

The chain uses TRBV4-1 and TRBJ2-5; TRBD1 agrees at 9 bases. J gave up 3 bases and V 1 base, and 0 bases lay outside the gene matches. This CDR3 is 14 amino acids long. Germline V lookup: CDR1 MGHRA, CDR2 YSYEKL. The CDR3 protein is CASSQGDREETQYF. In nucleotides, the CDR3 is TGCGCCAGCAGCCAAGGGGACAGGGAAGAGACCCAGTACTTC.

The rearrangement links TRBV2 to TRBJ2-1; 11 nucleotides agree with TRBD2. J lost 5 bases, V lost 6 bases, and 6 bases had no gene match. Germline V gene sequence: CDR1 SNHLY, CDR2 FYNNEI. CDR3 length equals 15 residues. The CDR3 DNA is TGTGCCAGCAGGGAAACTAGCGGGGGAGACAATGAGCAGTTCTTC. Translating it yields CASRETSGGDNEQFF.

The chain recombines TRBV30 with TRBJ2-7, with a tentative D call TRBD1 (6 bases). This CDR3 is 14 amino acids long. The germline V gene has CDR1 GTSNPN and CDR2 SVGIG (reference sequence). The V gene lost 3 bases and the J gene lost 6 bases, with 18 bases spanning the gap. The CDR3 nucleotides are TGTGCCTGGAGCCCCGGGGTTGGGGGCGTCGAGCAGTACTTC. Protein sequence: CAWSPGVGGVEQYF.

The chain is built from TRBV6-6 and TRBJ2-7, with D possibly TRBD2 on 5 matching bases. The length of the CDR3 is 11 residues. Between the trimmed V and J ends, which lost 7 bases and 5 bases, there was a span of 9 bases. Germline CDR1 is MNHNY and CDR2 is SVGAGI (reference sequence). DNA for the CDR3: TGTGCCAGCATCGAGGGCCACGAGCAGTACTTC. It encodes CASIEGHEQYF.

This clone appeared a single time. This chain uses TRBV2 with TRBJ2-1; 10 nucleotides agree with TRBD1. The trim removed 5 bases at V and 2 bases at J, leaving 3 bases unmatched. The CDR3 spans 15 residues. Per the germline V gene, CDR1 is SNHLY and CDR2 is FYNNEI. The CDR3 region is CASSSGQGTYNEQFF. CDR3 coding DNA: TGTGCCAGCAGTTCGGGACAGGGGACCTACAATGAGCAGTTCTTC.

This clone was seen just once. V is TRBV2 and J is TRBJ2-2, with TRBD2 matching 10 bases. This CDR3 comprises 19 residues. V dropped 8 bases and J dropped 0; count of bases not matched to a gene: 15. Germline CDR1 SNHLY, CDR2 FYNNEI. In nucleotides, the CDR3 is TGTGCCAGCGGGGGGGTTATAGCGGGGGGCATTGCGAACACCGGGGAGCTGTTTTTT. This translates into CASGGVIAGGIANTGELFF.

This chain joins TRBV19 and TRBJ2-5; TRBD2 aligns across 12 bases. In germline, CDR1 is LNHDA, CDR2 SQIVND (reference sequence). The CDR3 covers 16 residues. V was pared by 3 bases and J by 5 bases, with 7 bases of the junction left unmatched. CDR3 amino acids: CASSMLAGGPLETQYF. CDR3 bases: TGTGCCAGTAGTATGCTAGCGGGGGGGCCGTTGGAGACCCAGTACTTC. Full variable domain (missing parts from reference TRBV19 and TRBJ2-5): DGGITQSPKYLFRKEGQNVTLSCEQNLNHDAMYWYRQDPGQGLRLIYYSQIVNDFQKGDIAEGYSVSREKKESFPLTVTSAQKNPTAFYLCASSMLAGGPLETQYFGPGTRLLVL.

The chain carries TRBV5-6 and TRBJ2-2; D remains ambiguous. The CDR3 consists of 14 residues. V lost 0 bases and J lost 4, with 7 bases in between. The V gene's germline CDR1 is SGHDT and CDR2 YYEEEE. DNA for the CDR3: TGTGCCAGCAGCTTGGGGAGAGCCACCGGGGAGCTGTTTTTT. The encoded protein is CASSLGRATGELFF.

V is TRBV9 and J is TRBJ2-5; D perhaps matches TRBD1 (5 bases). Looked up from germline, CDR1 is SGDLS and CDR2 is YYNGEE. Trimming stripped 0 bases from V and 5 bases from J, with 11 bases between. This CDR3 contains 14 residues. The CDR3 here is CASSVGTKGETQYF. The DNA of the CDR3 is TGTGCCAGCAGCGTAGGGACAAAAGGGGAGACCCAGTACTTC.

CDR3 in DNA: TGTGCCAGCAGCGCACCAGGGATCTCCTACGAGCAGTACTTC. Its protein is CASSAPGISYEQYF. The chain carries TRBV7-9 and TRBJ2-7, with a possible D match to TRBD1 (5 bases). V dropped 5 bases and J dropped 0 bases, with 11 bases sitting between them. This CDR3 is 14 amino acids long. Per the germline V gene, CDR1 is SEHNR and CDR2 is FQNEAQ (reference sequence).

V gene TRBV5-4 combines with J gene TRBJ1-3, with a weak D call TRBD1 (6 bases). Germline values: CDR1 SGHNT, CDR2 YYREEE (reference sequence). Trimming took 5 bases from V and 0 from J, leaving 9 bases between them. This CDR3 has 14 amino acids. CDR3 nucleotide sequence: TGTGCCAGCAGTTGGGACAACTCTGGAAACACCATATATTTT. Translation: CASSWDNSGNTIYF.

This chain joins TRBV11-2 and TRBJ2-1; 7 bases match TRBD1. V dropped 0 bases and J dropped 6; count of bases not matched to a gene: 14. The CDR3 has 18 amino acids. Per germline, CDR1 SGHAT and CDR2 FQNNGV. CDR3 residues: CASSLDRGQATPSNEQFF. CDR3 in DNA: TGTGCCAGCAGCTTAGACCGTGGACAGGCTACACCGTCCAATGAGCAGTTCTTC.

The CDR3 coding sequence is TGTGCCATCAGTGAGTCAGGTTTAAGTATTAGGACAGGTACCTACGAGCAGTACTTC. Encoded protein: CAISESGLSIRTGTYEQYF. The gene calls are TRBV10-3 and TRBJ2-7; TRBD1 aligns across 7 bases. The V gene end was trimmed by 0 bases and the J gene end by 2 bases; junction bases not matched to a gene: 16. From germline, CDR1 is ENHRY and CDR2 SYGVKD. CDR3 length: 19 amino acids.

V usage is TRBV27 and J usage is TRBJ2-3, with TRBD2 matching 12 bases. Germline trimming cut 8 bases from V and 2 bases from J; bases unmatched to any gene: 5. CDR1 and CDR2 (germline): MNHEY, SMNVEV (reference sequence). The CDR3 totals 15 residues. The CDR3: CASGRLAGDTDTQYF. As DNA, the CDR3 is TGTGCCAGCGGCAGACTAGCGGGGGACACAGATACGCAGTATTTT.

V and J are TRBV4-3 and TRBJ2-7, with TRBD1 as a possible D gene (6 bases). Germline values: CDR1 LGHNA, CDR2 YSLEER. This CDR3 is built from 17 residues. The V end was cut by 0 bases, the J end by 3 bases, with 18 bases between. The CDR3 sequence: CASSQDTGSSSIYEQYF. Written as DNA, the CDR3 is TGCGCCAGCAGCCAAGACACAGGGAGCTCCTCAATCTACGAGCAGTACTTC.

The chain carries TRBV27 and TRBJ1-5; D is perhaps TRBD1 (6 bases). The germline V gene encodes CDR1 MNHEY and CDR2 SMNVEV (reference sequence). V was shortened by 4 bases and J by 3 bases, with 10 bases between the two germline ends. The CDR3 is 14 residues long. The CDR3, as DNA: TGTGCCAGCAGTTCAGGGGAATACAATCAGCCCCAGCATTTT. Its protein product is CASSSGEYNQPQHF.